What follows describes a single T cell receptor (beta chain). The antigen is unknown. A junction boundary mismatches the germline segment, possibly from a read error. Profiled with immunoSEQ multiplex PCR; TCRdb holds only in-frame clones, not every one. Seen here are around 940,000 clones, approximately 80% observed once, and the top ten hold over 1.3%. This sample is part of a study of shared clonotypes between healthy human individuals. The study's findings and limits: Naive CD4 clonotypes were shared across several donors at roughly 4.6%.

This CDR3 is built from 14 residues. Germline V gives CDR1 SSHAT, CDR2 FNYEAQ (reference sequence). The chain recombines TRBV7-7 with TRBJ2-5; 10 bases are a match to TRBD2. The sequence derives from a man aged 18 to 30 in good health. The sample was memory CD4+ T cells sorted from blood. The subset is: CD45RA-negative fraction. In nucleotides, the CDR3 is TGTGCTAGCAGCTCCAGCGGGGGGGTAGGGACCCAGTACTTC. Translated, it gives CASSSSGGVGTQYF.